One and the same sample provided the 29 T cell receptor beta chains below, sequenced in a study of regulatory T cells in long-lasting Graves disease. For TCR beta, libraries came from iRepertoire HTBI primers and Arm-PCR of CDR3 regions. TCRdb fed the multiplex PCR reads into MiXCR, producing one record per CDR3 protein. This table holds around 460,000 distinct CDR3 sequences, under 25% found once. Time point denoted: persistent/refractory GD, antithyroid drugs over 5 years with positive TRAb. The TCR library used RNA extracted from PBMCs. The source material was peripheral blood mononuclear cells (PBMCs), sampled when the disease was refractory, from a patient treated with antithyroid drugs. These receptors were taken from a female donor with Graves disease.

Notes on this clonotype: This may arise from a read error, as a much more abundant clone is one base away. The V and J genes are TRBV30 and TRBJ1-4, with 8 bases that match TRBD1. Germline loops: CDR1 GTSNPN, CDR2 SVGIG (reference sequence). This CDR3 region has 15 residues. The V and J ends lost 5 bases and 1 base, in that order; junction bases with no gene match: 6. In DNA, the CDR3 is TGTGCCTGGGGGGACAGGACAGGAACTAATGAAAAACTGTTTTTT. Residues: CAWGDRTGTNEKLFF.

The CDR3 region has the DNA TGTGCCAGCAGCCCCTCGGGGGGGTCAGATACGCAGTATTTT. It translates to CASSPSGGSDTQYF. The rearrangement joins TRBV12-3 or TRBV12-4 to TRBJ2-3; TRBD2 matches 8 bases. V dropped 6 bases and J dropped 4; count of bases not matched to a gene: 6. The CDR3 spans 14 residues.

This clonotype was seen a few times. The rearrangement links TRBV6-1 to TRBJ2-7, with D perhaps being TRBD1 or TRBD2 (5 bases each). Germline V gene lookup returns CDR1 MNHNS and CDR2 SASEGT. This CDR3 is 14 amino acids long. Trimming cost V 5 bases and J 2 bases, with 13 bases left between them. CDR3 residues: CASSNPRGAYEQYF. The CDR3 DNA is TGTGCCAGCAGTAACCCAAGGGGAGCCTACGAGCAGTACTTC.

The gene calls are TRBV5-1 and TRBJ2-7; D not certain. The CDR3 is 16 residues long. The V gene's germline CDR1 is SGHRS and CDR2 YFSETQ. Trimming cost V 0 bases and J 0 bases, with 13 bases left between them. CDR3 DNA: TGCGCCAGCAGCTTGGTGTCGACCACCGGCTCCTACGAGCAGTACTTC. Encoded protein: CASSLVSTTGSYEQYF.

The table lists this clonotype with many counts. The chain recombines TRBV29-1 with TRBJ2-7; tentatively, D is TRBD1 (5 bases). CDR3 length: 13 amino acids. The V gene lost 3 bases and the J gene lost 2 bases, with 11 bases spanning the gap. The germline gives CDR1 SQVTM, CDR2 ANQGSEA. The CDR3 sequence: CSVEGDSPYEQYF. The CDR3, as DNA: TGCAGCGTTGAGGGCGACAGTCCCTACGAGCAGTACTTC.

This clonotype came up many times. V and J are TRBV20-1 and TRBJ1-6, with D maybe TRBD1 (6 bases). The V gene's germline CDR1 is DFQATT and CDR2 SNEGSKA (reference sequence). The CDR3 is 15 amino acids. Between the trimmed V and J ends, which lost 2 bases and 2 bases, there was a span of 10 bases. The CDR3 DNA reads as TGCAGTGCTAGACTGGACAGCCCCTATAATTCACCCCTCCACTTT. Its translation: CSARLDSPYNSPLHF.

Comment on this clonotype: Given a much more abundant clone one base away, this may be a read error. Here the CDR3 omits its conserved ending phenylalanine or tryptophan, so a read error is the likely source. The chain employs TRBV20-1 and TRBJ2-7, with 8 bases matching TRBD1. The germline gives CDR1 DFQATT, CDR2 SNEGSKA (reference sequence). V dropped 6 bases and J dropped 6; count of bases not matched to a gene: 4. This CDR3 contains 11 residues. CDR3 DNA: TGCAGTGCCAGGACAGGGCGCGAGCAGTACCTC. Amino acids: CSARTGREQYL.

This clonotype was picked up many times. This chain uses TRBV7-9 with TRBJ2-5; 13 nucleotides align to TRBD2. Germline V gives CDR1 SEHNR, CDR2 FQNEAQ (reference sequence). The CDR3 contains 17 residues. Trimming at V came to 3 bases and at J to 2 bases, leaving 6 bases not matched to a gene. The CDR3 loop is CASSFRTSGSLQETQYF. The CDR3, as DNA: TGTGCCAGCAGCTTTAGGACTAGCGGGAGTTTACAAGAGACCCAGTACTTC.

There are many counts of this clonotype. The rearrangement links TRBV7-9 to TRBJ1-5; D is unclear. The germline V gene encodes CDR1 SEHNR and CDR2 FQNEAQ (reference sequence). V was cut by 4 bases and J by 9 bases, with 7 bases left in between. This CDR3 spans 11 amino acids. The CDR3 sequence: CASSSLGPQHF. In DNA, the CDR3 is TGTGCCAGCAGCTCCTTGGGGCCCCAGCATTTT.

The chain recombines TRBV10-1 with TRBJ2-2; TRBD1 matches at 7 bases. Germline V gives CDR1 WNHNN, CDR2 SYGVQD (reference sequence). V gave up 3 bases and J gave up 4 bases; unmatched junction bases: 11. The CDR3 has 17 residues. CDR3 nucleotides: TGCGCCAGCAGTGATCCGGGGATGACAGGGTTCACCGGGGAGCTGTTTTTT. This codes for CASSDPGMTGFTGELFF.

This clonotype was picked up many times. The chain uses TRBV27 and TRBJ1-1; 9 nucleotides match TRBD1. Germline CDR1 reads MNHEY; CDR2 reads SMNVEV (reference sequence). Trimming removed 6 bases from V and 0 bases from J; junction bases left unmatched: 8. This CDR3 has 16 residues. CDR3 nucleotide sequence: TGTGCCAGCAGCGATTCACAGGGGGCCATGAACACTGAAGCTTTCTTT. Amino acids: CASSDSQGAMNTEAFF.

This clonotype was detected only a few times. This chain joins TRBV29-1 and TRBJ2-7; no firm D call. The CDR3 has 16 amino acids. The V end lost 0 bases, the J end lost 2 bases, and 17 bases lay between the germline ends. CDR1 and CDR2 from the germline V gene are SQVTM and ANQGSEA. CDR3 bases: TGCAGCGTTGAAGACCTCGGGCAGGCCCGACCCTACGAGCAGTACTTC. Amino acids: CSVEDLGQARPYEQYF.

The chain has TRBV6-1 and TRBJ2-7, with D tentatively TRBD1 (5 bases). From germline, CDR1 is MNHNS and CDR2 SASEGT. The V and J ends lost 7 bases and 3 bases respectively, with 16 bases between them. The CDR3 length is 14 residues. CDR3 nucleotide sequence: TGTGCCAGCAAGGCAGGGCGCGTTGTCTACGAGCAGTACTTC. Protein: CASKAGRVVYEQYF.

This clonotype was seen a handful of times. This sequence may be a read error, since a much larger clone differs from it by one base. Without the conserved terminal phenylalanine or tryptophan, this CDR3 likely stems from a read error. This chain connects TRBV6-2 or TRBV6-3 to TRBJ1-1; D ambiguous. The V end was cut by 1 base, the J end by 1 base, with 4 bases between. CDR3 length: 13 residues. Germline values: CDR1 MNHEY, CDR2 SVGEGT. The CDR3: CASSYLGNTEAFS. CDR3 bases: TGTGCCAGCAGTTACTTAGGGAACACTGAAGCTTTCTCT.

There are a few counts of this clonotype. This chain joins TRBV7-9 and TRBJ2-3; unclear D gene. V was clipped by 1 base and J by 1 base, with 6 bases between them. CDR3 size: 14 residues. The germline V gene has CDR1 SEHNR and CDR2 FQNEAQ (reference sequence). In nucleotides, the CDR3 is TGTGCCAGCAGCTTAGGACCGGGCACAGATACGCAGTATTTT. Translating gives CASSLGPGTDTQYF.

CDR3: CASSFWGDPNEQFF. Written as DNA, the CDR3 is TGTGCCAGCAGCTTTTGGGGGGACCCCAATGAGCAGTTCTTC. This chain connects TRBV7-8 to TRBJ2-1, with D maybe TRBD2 (6 bases). The CDR3 has 14 amino acids. Germline assignment: CDR1 SGHVS and CDR2 FQNEAQ. Trimming cost V 3 bases and J 6 bases, with 12 bases left between them.

This sequence joins TRBV12-3 or TRBV12-4 and TRBJ2-7; possibly TRBD1 for D (6 bases). This CDR3 spans 13 amino acids. Trimming left V 6 bases short and J 4 bases short, with 13 bases between. The CDR3 is CASRGDNRYEQYF. The CDR3 nucleotides are TGTGCCAGCAGAGGGGACAACCGATACGAGCAGTACTTC.

This clonotype was counted at least ten times. The chain carries TRBV2 and TRBJ1-2, with D hard to call. CDR1 is SNHLY and CDR2 is FYNNEI in the germline V gene. CDR3 length: 15 residues. The V and J ends lost 5 bases and 5 bases respectively, with 18 bases between them. CDR3 sequence reads: CASSPPGRGTYGYTF. The CDR3 DNA follows: TGTGCCAGCAGTCCCCCCGGTCGCGGCACTTATGGCTACACCTTC.

On this clonotype itself: This may be a read error: a much more frequent sequence differs by one nucleotide. This chain uses TRBV5-4 with TRBJ1-6; unclear D gene. Germline V gene lookup returns CDR1 SGHNT and CDR2 YYREEE (reference sequence). The CDR3 runs 15 residues. Trimming left V 6 bases short and J 8 bases short, with 18 bases between. CDR3 in DNA: TGTGCCAGCAACACCGGGGATGGAAGAGATTCACCCCTCCACTTT. Translation: CASNTGDGRDSPLHF.

The V call is TRBV7-2, the J call TRBJ1-1; D gene ambiguous. The V gene's germline CDR1 is SGHTA and CDR2 FQGNSA. The V end lost 1 base, the J end lost 0 bases, and 12 bases lay between the germline ends. This CDR3 comprises 16 residues. The CDR3 reads CASSLGSSHMNTEAFF. The CDR3 region has the DNA TGTGCCAGCAGCTTAGGTAGCAGCCATATGAACACTGAAGCTTTCTTT.

The V call is TRBV9, the J call TRBJ2-6; D remains ambiguous. The CDR3 spans 16 residues. Trimming pared 7 bases from V and 0 bases from J, leaving 14 bases between. Germline V gene lookup returns CDR1 SGDLS and CDR2 YYNGEE. The CDR3 nucleotides read TGTGCCAGCTCACCATTGGCCGCCTCTGGGGCCAACGTCCTGACTTTC. Translating gives CASSPLAASGANVLTF.

The chain links TRBV7-9 to TRBJ1-2; 9 bases align to TRBD1. The CDR3 is 16 amino acids. Germline V lookup: CDR1 SEHNR, CDR2 FQNEAQ (reference sequence). The V and J ends lost 1 base and 4 bases, in that order; junction bases with no gene match: 7. The CDR3 coding sequence is TGTGCCAGCAGCTTAGGTGGCACAGGGGGCGCCTATGGCTACACCTTC. Its protein is CASSLGGTGGAYGYTF.

This clonotype has at least ten counts. The V gene is TRBV2, the J gene TRBJ1-2, with 7 bases that match TRBD1. J lost 5 bases, V lost 5 bases, and 8 bases had no gene match. This CDR3 region has 14 residues. Per the germline V gene, CDR1 is SNHLY and CDR2 is FYNNEI. The CDR3 DNA reads as TGTGCCAGCAGTCTCCCCGGGACAGAGTATGGCTACACCTTC. It encodes CASSLPGTEYGYTF.

As DNA, the CDR3 is TGTGCCAGCAGTTTAACCCGCCTTGGGGTTGGTCAGCCCCAGCATTTT. Its protein product is CASSLTRLGVGQPQHF. The chain uses TRBV27 and TRBJ1-5; the D is unclear. Germline CDR1 MNHEY, CDR2 SMNVEV (reference sequence). The CDR3 length is 16 residues. V was clipped by 2 bases and J by 6 bases, with 17 bases between them.

The chain has TRBV7-2 and TRBJ2-2; 9 nucleotides line up with TRBD1. Germline V gene data show CDR1 as SGHTA and CDR2 as FQGNSA. The CDR3 contains 15 residues. The ends lost 4 bases at V and 4 bases at J; junction bases unmatched: 4. The CDR3, as DNA: TGTGCCAGCAGCTCTCGACAGGGGGTCACCGGGGAGCTGTTTTTT. Translation gives CASSSRQGVTGELFF.

At least ten counts were recorded for this clonotype. The chain links TRBV12-3 or TRBV12-4 to TRBJ1-6; the match to TRBD1 covers 7 bases. The CDR3 length is 15 residues. V gave up 5 bases and J gave up 9 bases; unmatched junction bases: 10. CDR3 DNA: TGTGCCAGCAGTCGACAGGGCCCGGAGTCTTCACCCCTCCACTTT. Residues: CASSRQGPESSPLHF.

The chain recombines TRBV10-3 with TRBJ2-6; 7 bases align to TRBD1. V shed 5 bases and J 0 bases; nucleotides not matched to a gene: 13. Germline assignment: CDR1 ENHRY and CDR2 SYGVKD. The CDR3 is 19 amino acids. The CDR3 DNA follows: TGTGCCATCAGTTTCGGACCGGGACAGATTAACTCTGGGGCCAACGTCCTGACTTTC. This translates into CAISFGPGQINSGANVLTF.

Of note for this clonotype: Being one base from a much bigger clone, this may be a read error. The CDR3 does not close with the conserved phenylalanine or tryptophan, likely indicating a read error. This chain links TRBV4-1 with TRBJ1-1; D is unclear. Trimming pared 0 bases from V and 1 base from J, leaving 9 bases between. Per germline, CDR1 MGHRA and CDR2 YSYEKL. The CDR3 runs to 15 residues. Written as DNA, the CDR3 is TGCGCCAGCAGCCAAGATGAGGCGCCGAACACTGAAGCTTTCCTT. Encoded protein: CASSQDEAPNTEAFL.

The genes are TRBV6-5 and TRBJ2-3; 7 bases align to TRBD1. Germline V gene lookup returns CDR1 MNHEY and CDR2 SVGAGI. V trimming: 3 bases; J trimming: 2 bases; junction bases outside the gene matches: 5. The CDR3 covers 15 residues. The CDR3 region is CASSYRGLDTDTQYF. The CDR3 region has the DNA TGTGCCAGCAGTTATAGGGGGCTTGACACAGATACGCAGTATTTT.